This T cell receptor beta chain came from a study of beta chain features in type 1 diabetes. The whole isolated RNA underwent reverse transcription, so sequencing captured expressed TCRB transcripts. Some clones are missing from TCRdb's copy, which holds only in-frame ones; the method was immunoSEQ multiplex PCR. The sample lists around 450,000 clones, roughly 11% occurring once. Per germline, CDR1 DFQATT and CDR2 SNEGSKA (reference sequence). The CDR3 consists of 10 residues. V was clipped by 6 bases and J by 11 bases, with 8 bases between them. This receptor was obtained from a woman younger than 35 in good health. The chain is built from TRBV20-1 and TRBJ1-6; D unresolved. The source material was naive CD4+ T cells from blood. CDR3 region: CSAPSPPLHF. CDR3 coding DNA: TGCAGTGCGCCGAGCCCACCCCTCCACTTT.